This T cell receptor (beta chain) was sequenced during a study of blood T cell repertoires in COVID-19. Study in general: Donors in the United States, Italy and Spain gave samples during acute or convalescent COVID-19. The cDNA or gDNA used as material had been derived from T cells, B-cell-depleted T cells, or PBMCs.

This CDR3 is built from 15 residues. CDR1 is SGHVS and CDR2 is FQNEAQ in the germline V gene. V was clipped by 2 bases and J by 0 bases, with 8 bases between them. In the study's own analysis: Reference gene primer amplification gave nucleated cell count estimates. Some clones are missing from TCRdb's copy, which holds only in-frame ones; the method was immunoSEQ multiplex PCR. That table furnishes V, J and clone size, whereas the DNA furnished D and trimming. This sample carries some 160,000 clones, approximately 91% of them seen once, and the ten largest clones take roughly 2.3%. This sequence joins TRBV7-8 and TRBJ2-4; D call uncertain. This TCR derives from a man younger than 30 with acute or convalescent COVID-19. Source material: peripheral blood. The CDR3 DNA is TGTGCCAGCAGCTTAACAGCCCTAGCCAAAAACATTCAGTACTTC. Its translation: CASSLTALAKNIQYF.